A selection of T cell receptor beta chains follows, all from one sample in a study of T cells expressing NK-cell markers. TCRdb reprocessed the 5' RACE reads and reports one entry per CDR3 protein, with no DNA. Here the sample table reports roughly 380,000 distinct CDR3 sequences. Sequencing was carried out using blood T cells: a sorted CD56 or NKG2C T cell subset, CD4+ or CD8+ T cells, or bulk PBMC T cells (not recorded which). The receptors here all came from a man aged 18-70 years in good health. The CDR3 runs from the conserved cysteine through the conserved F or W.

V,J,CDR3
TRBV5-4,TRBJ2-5,CASSLPGPNQETQYF
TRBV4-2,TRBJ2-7,CASSLAGQGTYEQYF
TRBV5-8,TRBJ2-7,CASSLHRGGYEQYF
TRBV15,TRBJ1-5,CATSTNTGAGYQPQHF
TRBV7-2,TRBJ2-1,CASSGQGAIYNEQFF
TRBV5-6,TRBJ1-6,CASSSNGFPNSPLHF
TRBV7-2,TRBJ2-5,CASSSVHGGLETQYF
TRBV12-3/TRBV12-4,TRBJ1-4,CASSRTGSDEKLFF
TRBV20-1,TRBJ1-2,CSASIPAGQMGVAHTF
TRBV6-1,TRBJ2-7,CATQPGIKYEQYF
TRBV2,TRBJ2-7,CASSVLLYEQYF
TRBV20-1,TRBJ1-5,CSADPGQGRNQPQHF
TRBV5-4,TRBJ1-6,CASSHRDRFNSPLHF
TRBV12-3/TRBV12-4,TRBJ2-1,CASSFDGYRGQGFF
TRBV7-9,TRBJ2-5,CASSRPTGIISETQYF
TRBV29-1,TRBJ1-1,CSVGQTNTEAFF
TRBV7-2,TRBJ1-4,CASSSTGMNEKLFF
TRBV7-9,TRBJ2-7,CASSRGGQGGHEQYF
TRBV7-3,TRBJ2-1,CASSPRTSGGTEQFF
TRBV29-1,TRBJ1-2,CSVGHRDRSGYTF
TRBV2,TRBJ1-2,CASSEIGTGYTF
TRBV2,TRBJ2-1,CASSEFLRGNEQFF
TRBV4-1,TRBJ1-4,CASSQNSATNEKLFF
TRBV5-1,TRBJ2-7,CASSGTSGGYEQYF
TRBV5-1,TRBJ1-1,CASSLIGGENTEAFF
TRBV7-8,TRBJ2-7,CASRWGGRDEQYF
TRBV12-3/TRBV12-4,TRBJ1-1,CASSSRNTEAFF
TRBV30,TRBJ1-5,CAWRGDSSNQPQHF
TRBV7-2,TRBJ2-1,CASSLDRSGDRQFF
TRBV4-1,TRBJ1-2,CASRQPGAFYGYTF
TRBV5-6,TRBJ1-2,CASSRKGGVIGGYTF
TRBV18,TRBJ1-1,CASSSQRINTEAFF
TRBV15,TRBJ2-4,CATSRGGKNIQYF
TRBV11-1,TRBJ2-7,CASSFRQGADEQYF
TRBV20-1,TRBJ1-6,CSARRTDGFSPLHF
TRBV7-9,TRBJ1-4,CASSLAGGRDEKLFF
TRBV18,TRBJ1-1,CASSPLGSDTEAFF
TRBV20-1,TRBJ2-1,CSARGMGRRGYNEQFF
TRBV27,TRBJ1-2,CASSQDRALLGYTF
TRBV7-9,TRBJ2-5,CASSLGGFEDEETQYF
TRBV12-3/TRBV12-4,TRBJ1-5,CASSFSSGYSNQPQHF
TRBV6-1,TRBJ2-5,CASSRTGNKETQYF
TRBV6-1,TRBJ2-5,CASSPSGGGQETQYF
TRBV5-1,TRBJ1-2,CASSFSFVLSNYGYTF
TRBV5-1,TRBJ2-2,CASSLGRMNTGELFF
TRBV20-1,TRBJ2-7,CSARDLRGYEQYF
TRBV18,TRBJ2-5,CASSKNPTSGAQETQYF
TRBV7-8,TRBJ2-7,CASSFNRGYEQYF
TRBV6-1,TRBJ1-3,CASSGGQGSGNTIYF
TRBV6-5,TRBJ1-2,CASSYSSAGGYGYTF
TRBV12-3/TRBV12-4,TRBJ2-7,CASSFGLDNYEQYF
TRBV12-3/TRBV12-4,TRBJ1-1,CASSFRVRGDTEAFF
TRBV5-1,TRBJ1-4,CASSPSLQGDEKLFF
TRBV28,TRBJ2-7,CASSPYDRGLSYEQYF
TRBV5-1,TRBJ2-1,CASSFILMGEQFF
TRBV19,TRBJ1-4,CASTDRENEKLFF
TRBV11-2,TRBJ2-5,CASSRGRLQETQYF
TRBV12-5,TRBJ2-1,CASGLVSGNEQFF